One sample yielded the 32 T cell receptor beta chains listed below, sequenced in a study of long-term antiretroviral therapy in people with HIV. Version v3.0 of the immunoSEQ assay ran at survey level. Clones were read by immunoSEQ multiplex PCR, and TCRdb kept only the in-frame ones, dropping some. Here the sample spans tens of thousands of clones, around 90% being singletons. The input for sequencing was unsorted PBMCs, taken about 5.5 years after starting antiretroviral therapy. All receptors come from a woman between 40 and 55 years old with HIV.

V is TRBV10-1 and J is TRBJ2-1, with a possible D match to TRBD1 (6 bases). Between the trimmed V and J ends, which lost 1 base and 4 bases, there was a span of 14 bases. Germline-derived CDR1 and CDR2 are WNHNN and SYGVQD (reference sequence). This CDR3 spans 16 amino acids. The CDR3 spells CASSELTGILYNEQFF. In nucleotides, the CDR3 is TGCGCCAGCAGTGAGTTGACAGGAATACTATACAATGAGCAGTTCTTC.

The chain recombines TRBV6-5 with TRBJ1-1; 7 nucleotides agree with TRBD1. Unmatched junction bases numbered 7, after V lost 8 bases and J lost 1 base. The germline V gene encodes CDR1 MNHEY and CDR2 SVGAGI. This CDR3 is built from 14 residues. The CDR3 spells CASGYRGENTEAFF. Here the CDR3 DNA reads TGTGCCAGCGGATACAGGGGCGAGAACACTGAAGCTTTCTTT.

J is TRBJ2-7 and V is TRBV6-1, with unresolved D. This CDR3 is built from 12 residues. Germline loops: CDR1 MNHNS, CDR2 SASEGT. Between the trimmed V and J ends, which lost 2 bases and 4 bases, there was a span of 6 bases. CDR3 amino acids: CASSESGYEQYF. In DNA, the CDR3 is TGTGCCAGCAGTGAAAGTGGTTACGAGCAGTACTTC.

This chain links TRBV27 with TRBJ2-7; tentatively, D is TRBD1 (5 bases). Germline V gene data show CDR1 as MNHEY and CDR2 as SMNVEV (reference sequence). The CDR3 runs 13 residues. The V end lost 5 bases, the J end lost 0 bases, and 8 bases lay between the germline ends. CDR3 nucleotides: TGTGCCAGCAGTGAAGGACACTCCTACGAGCAGTACTTC. Translating it yields CASSEGHSYEQYF.

This chain uses TRBV13 with TRBJ1-1; possibly TRBD1 for D (6 bases). The CDR3 totals 14 residues. V was shortened by 0 bases and J by 10 bases, with 15 bases between the two germline ends. Germline V gene sequence: CDR1 PRHDT, CDR2 FYEKMQ (reference sequence). CDR3 in amino acids: CASSLGRGFDLAFF. Written as DNA, the CDR3 is TGTGCCAGCAGCTTAGGAAGGGGGTTCGACTTAGCTTTCTTT.

The V call is TRBV19, the J call TRBJ2-2; a possible D gene is TRBD1 (6 bases). The CDR3 length is 14 residues. The V end was cut by 6 bases, the J end by 6 bases, with 14 bases between. CDR1 LNHDA and CDR2 SQIVND come from the germline V gene (reference sequence). The DNA for the CDR3 is TGTGCCAGTAGCCCCGGACAGTTTGCCGGGGAGCTGTTTTTT. Protein product: CASSPGQFAGELFF.

This clone was observed once. The chain joins TRBV5-1 to TRBJ1-5; 10 positions match TRBD1. The V gene's germline CDR1 is SGHRS and CDR2 YFSETQ. J lost 5 bases, V lost 4 bases, and 3 bases had no gene match. This CDR3 spans 14 amino acids. This chain's CDR3 is CASSTGTGDQPQHF. In DNA, the CDR3 is TGCGCCAGCAGCACCGGGACAGGGGATCAGCCCCAGCATTTT.

The V gene is TRBV4-3, the J gene TRBJ2-7; TRBD1 aligns across 9 bases. The CDR3 runs 14 residues. Germline V gene data show CDR1 as LGHNA and CDR2 as YSLEER. V shed 4 bases, J shed 5 bases, and the junction held 6 bases outside the gene matches. The CDR3 loop is CASSPGQGRNEQYF. The CDR3 DNA reads as TGCGCCAGCAGCCCAGGACAGGGGAGAAACGAGCAGTACTTC.

The chain is built from TRBV4-2 and TRBJ1-2; D not resolved. CDR1 is LGHNA and CDR2 is YNFKEQ in the germline V gene. V shed 1 base and J shed 0 bases, with 9 bases lying between them. This CDR3 is 15 amino acids long. The CDR3 bases are TGTGCCAGCAGCCAAGTCGCGGCGTCTAACTATGGCTACACCTTC. Its protein is CASSQVAASNYGYTF.

This rearrangement joins TRBV2 to TRBJ1-2, with a possible D match to TRBD1 (5 bases). Per the germline V gene, CDR1 is SNHLY and CDR2 is FYNNEI. The CDR3 is 13 residues long. V shed 4 bases and J shed 8 bases, with 14 bases lying between them. The CDR3 loop reads CASSVGGKGGYTF. The DNA for the CDR3 is TGTGCCAGCAGTGTGGGGGGGAAAGGCGGCTACACCTTC.

This clone was picked up a small number of times. This chain uses TRBV6-1 with TRBJ2-3; D gene ambiguous. The CDR3 runs to 14 residues. The V end was cut by 2 bases, the J end by 4 bases, with 10 bases between. CDR1 is MNHNS, CDR2 SASEGT, per germline. CDR3 amino acids: CASSESSGADTQYF. CDR3 sequence (DNA): TGTGCCAGCAGTGAATCTAGTGGCGCAGATACGCAGTATTTT.

J is TRBJ1-1 and V is TRBV30; a possible D gene is TRBD1 (6 bases). The germline V and J ends were trimmed by 3 bases and 3 bases, with 14 bases remaining between them. The CDR3 is 14 amino acids. Per the germline V gene, CDR1 is GTSNPN and CDR2 is SVGIG (reference sequence). The CDR3 sequence: CAWRPGHPYTEAFF. CDR3 DNA: TGTGCCTGGAGGCCGGGACACCCGTACACTGAAGCTTTCTTT.

The genes are TRBV5-5 and TRBJ1-1; TRBD1 matches at 7 bases. Per the germline V gene, CDR1 is SGHKS and CDR2 is YYEKEE (reference sequence). This CDR3 spans 15 amino acids. Losses at the gene ends were 2 bases for V and 3 bases for J; bases not matched to a gene: 7. CDR3 sequence (DNA): TGTGCCAGCAGCTTCATAGGGGGCGGCGACACTGAAGCTTTCTTT. Translation gives CASSFIGGGDTEAFF.

The gene calls are TRBV10-2 and TRBJ2-7; 8 bases line up with TRBD1. This CDR3 contains 13 residues. Trimming removed 2 bases from V and 4 bases from J; junction bases left unmatched: 1. Germline CDR1 is WSHSY and CDR2 is SAAADI. CDR3 loop: CASSENRGYEQYF. The CDR3, as DNA: TGCGCCAGCAGTGAGAACAGGGGGTACGAGCAGTACTTC.

The chain has TRBV4-1 and TRBJ2-4, with D hard to call. This CDR3 has 15 amino acids. V was trimmed by 0 bases and J by 1 base, leaving 7 bases between them. Germline lookup yields CDR1 MGHRA and CDR2 YSYEKL. CDR3 region: CASSQDIGAKNIQYF. The CDR3, as DNA: TGCGCCAGCAGCCAAGATATAGGGGCCAAAAACATTCAGTACTTC.

The rearrangement joins TRBV2 to TRBJ1-4; D not certain. The CDR3 length is 12 residues. Germline values: CDR1 SNHLY, CDR2 FYNNEI. The V end lost 4 bases, the J end lost 8 bases, and 8 bases lay between the germline ends. Here the CDR3 reads CASSGEQEKLFF. CDR3 nucleotide sequence: TGTGCCAGCAGTGGAGAACAAGAAAAACTGTTTTTT. The variable domain in full, with the rest retrieved from reference TRBV2 and TRBJ1-4, is EPEVTQTPSHQVTQMGQEVILRCVPISNHLYFYWYRQILGQKVEFLVSFYNNEISEKSEIFDDQFSVERPDGSNFTLKIRSTKLEDSAMYFCASSGEQEKLFFGSGTQLSVL.

The chain combines TRBV5-1 with TRBJ1-1; a possible D gene is TRBD1 (6 bases). V dropped 4 bases and J dropped 1 base, with 14 bases sitting between them. Looked up from germline, CDR1 is SGHRS and CDR2 is YFSETQ. This CDR3 has 15 amino acids. CDR3 sequence: CASSRLSGENTEAFF. The DNA for the CDR3 is TGCGCCAGCAGCCGATTGTCAGGGGAGAACACTGAAGCTTTCTTT.

The chain carries TRBV7-6 and TRBJ2-2; D is perhaps TRBD1 (5 bases). V was trimmed by 4 bases and J by 5 bases, leaving 8 bases between them. Germline CDR1 is SGHVS and CDR2 is FNYEAQ. CDR3 length: 13 amino acids. The CDR3 is CASSSGFTGELFF. In DNA, the CDR3 is TGTGCCAGCAGCTCAGGGTTTACCGGGGAGCTGTTTTTT.

The V gene is TRBV19, the J gene TRBJ1-5; 7 nucleotides align to TRBD1. The J segment lost 1 base and the V segment lost 3 bases, leaving 12 bases of the junction unmatched. This CDR3 comprises 18 residues. The germline V gene encodes CDR1 LNHDA and CDR2 SQIVND (reference sequence). The chain's CDR3 is CASSIRSLYRGSNQPQHF. The CDR3 DNA sequence: TGTGCCAGTAGTATTAGGTCCCTCTACAGGGGCAGCAATCAGCCCCAGCATTTT.

The genes are TRBV9 and TRBJ2-5; 10 nucleotides match TRBD1. V was pared by 4 bases and J by 5 bases, with 8 bases of the junction left unmatched. From germline, CDR1 is SGDLS and CDR2 YYNGEE. This CDR3 region has 15 residues. The CDR3 region is CASSHPRTGGETQYF. DNA for the CDR3: TGTGCCAGCAGCCACCCTCGGACAGGGGGGGAGACCCAGTACTTC.

V and J are TRBV18 and TRBJ1-2; 8 nucleotides line up with TRBD1. CDR1 is KGHSH and CDR2 is LQKENI in the germline V gene. V shed 2 bases, J shed 4 bases, and the junction held 6 bases outside the gene matches. This CDR3 contains 15 residues. CDR3 residues: CASSPLSDRVYGYTF. The CDR3 coding sequence is TGTGCCAGCTCACCATTATCGGACAGGGTCTATGGCTACACCTTC. Supplemented by reference TRBV18 and TRBJ1-2, the full variable domain reads NAGVMQNPRHLVRRRGQEARLRCSPMKGHSHVYWYRQLPEEGLKFMVYLQKENIIDESGMPKERFSAEFPKEGPSILRIQQVVRGDSAAYFCASSPLSDRVYGYTFGSGTRLTVV.

This chain joins TRBV27 and TRBJ1-1, with D possibly matching TRBD1 (6 bases). V lost 2 bases to trimming and J lost 5 bases, with 9 bases between them. The germline gives CDR1 MNHEY, CDR2 SMNVEV (reference sequence). The CDR3 is 13 residues long. The CDR3 loop reads CASSLRGGTEAFF. The CDR3 DNA follows: TGTGCCAGCAGTTTAAGGGGGGGAACTGAAGCTTTCTTT.

The V and J genes are TRBV14 and TRBJ2-6, with D perhaps matching TRBD2 (6 bases). The CDR3 sequence is 19 residues long. The V end was cut by 0 bases, the J end by 0 bases, with 15 bases between. Per germline, CDR1 SGHDN and CDR2 FVKESK. CDR3 amino acids: CASSQDGAGRHSGANVLTF. In DNA form, the CDR3 reads TGTGCCAGCAGCCAAGATGGTGCAGGGAGGCACTCTGGGGCCAACGTCCTGACTTTC. Full variable domain (remainder filled in from reference TRBV14 and TRBJ2-6): EAGVTQFPSHSVIEKGQTVTLRCDPISGHDNLYWYRRVMGKEIKFLLHFVKESKQDESGMPNNRFLAERTGGTYSTLKVQPAELEDSGVYFCASSQDGAGRHSGANVLTFGAGSRLTVL.

The chain carries TRBV14 and TRBJ2-1; TRBD2 matches 10 bases. Trimming removed 2 bases from V and 16 bases from J; junction bases left unmatched: 2. The CDR3 is made up of 11 amino acids. The V gene's germline CDR1 is SGHDN and CDR2 FVKESK. The CDR3 DNA sequence: TGTGCCAGCAGCCAAACTAGCGGGATATTCTTC. As protein: CASSQTSGIFF.

The rearrangement joins TRBV27 to TRBJ2-7; 8 positions agree with TRBD1. The CDR3 totals 17 residues. V was clipped by 2 bases and J by 2 bases; unmatched bases: 11. The V gene's germline CDR1 is MNHEY and CDR2 SMNVEV (reference sequence). The CDR3 bases are TGTGCCAGCAGTTTAGAACGGGGCGGGACAGGAACCTACGAGCAGTACTTC. Encoded protein: CASSLERGGTGTYEQYF.

V usage is TRBV4-3 and J usage is TRBJ2-3, with 11 nucleotides matching TRBD2. The junction had 5 bases not matched to a gene; V was cut back by 8 bases and J by 1 base. The CDR3 totals 15 residues. The germline gives CDR1 LGHNA, CDR2 YSLEER. CDR3 DNA sequence: TGCGCCAGCGGCTCACTAGCGGGGGGCACAGATACGCAGTATTTT. Its translation is CASGSLAGGTDTQYF.

The chain combines TRBV11-3 with TRBJ2-1, with 7 bases aligning to TRBD2. The germline gives CDR1 SGHNT, CDR2 YENEEA. Germline trimming cut 5 bases from V and 7 bases from J; bases unmatched to any gene: 5. CDR3 length: 13 residues. CDR3 amino acids: CASSELAANEQFF. Written as DNA, the CDR3 is TGTGCCAGCAGCGAGCTAGCGGCGAATGAGCAGTTCTTC.

Here the CDR3 DNA reads TGCGCCAGCAGCTTAGGGACAGGGGGCGACGGCTACACCTTC. Translation: CASSLGTGGDGYTF. This rearrangement joins TRBV5-1 to TRBJ1-2; 12 nucleotides align to TRBD1. The V and J ends lost 2 bases and 8 bases, in that order; junction bases with no gene match: 4. Germline loops: CDR1 SGHRS, CDR2 YFSETQ. CDR3 size: 14 residues.

This clone is judged medium-sized. The chain couples TRBV5-4 to TRBJ1-1; 9 bases fit TRBD1. With 0 bases clipped from V and 6 bases from J, the junction kept 3 bases outside the gene matches. Germline V gene lookup returns CDR1 SGHNT and CDR2 YYREEE (reference sequence). The CDR3 has 14 amino acids. CDR3 in DNA: TGTGCCAGCAGCTTGGGGACAGGGGTCGCTGAAGCTTTCTTT. Translating it yields CASSLGTGVAEAFF.

This clone showed up just a few times. The V gene is TRBV11-2, the J gene TRBJ1-2, with D maybe TRBD1 (6 bases). CDR1 SGHAT and CDR2 FQNNGV come from the germline V gene. The CDR3 is 15 amino acids. V lost 0 bases, J lost 7 bases, and 15 bases lay in between. CDR3 loop: CASSLDLGGAVGYTF. The DNA of the CDR3 is TGTGCCAGCAGCTTAGATCTTGGGGGGGCAGTTGGCTACACCTTC. Full variable domain (remainder filled in from reference TRBV11-2 and TRBJ1-2): EAGVAQSPRYKIIEKRQSVAFWCNPISGHATLYWYQQILGQGPKLLIQFQNNGVVDDSQLPKDRFSAERLKGVDSTLKIQPAKLEDSAVYLCASSLDLGGAVGYTFGSGTRLTVV.

The CDR3: CASSDASSGNTIYF. CDR3 coding DNA: TGTGCCAGCTCAGACGCTAGCTCTGGAAACACCATATATTTT. This chain links TRBV18 with TRBJ1-3; D unclear. Trimming shortened V by 5 bases and J by 0 bases, and 8 bases separated the two germline ends. This CDR3 has 14 residues. Germline loops: CDR1 KGHSH, CDR2 LQKENI.

This chain joins TRBV7-8 and TRBJ2-7; TRBD1 matches 9 bases. CDR3 length: 14 amino acids. Losses at the gene ends were 3 bases for V and 6 bases for J; bases not matched to a gene: 6. Germline CDR1 is SGHVS and CDR2 is FQNEAQ. The CDR3 reads CASSFMGQGTEQYF. DNA of the CDR3: TGTGCCAGCAGCTTCATGGGACAGGGAACCGAGCAGTACTTC.